A selection of T cell receptor beta chains follows, all from one sample in a study of CD8+CD57+ T cells in acquired aplastic anemia. From the reads, TCRdb called clonotypes with MiXCR, one entry per CDR3 protein. The sample has around 180,000 distinct CDR3 sequences, about 60% seen once. Specimen: sorted CD4+, CD8+, or CD8+CD57+ T cells (not recorded which) from PBMCs. The receptors shown here come from a human donor in good health. Both conserved end residues are part of each CDR3. Each record gives: clone size, CDR3 length, V gene, D gene, J gene, CDR3 DNA, CDR3 protein. D genes are given only for firm matches. Clone sizes are given selectively: once, few, many, or a class where the clone is expanded.

clone size: .
CDR3 length: 13
V gene: TRBV5-1
D gene: .
J gene: TRBJ1-1
CDR3 DNA: TGCGCCAGCAGCTTGGAACTGATCACTGAAGCTTTCTTT
CDR3 protein: CASSLELITEAFF

clone size: .
CDR3 length: 13
V gene: TRBV6-1
D gene: .
J gene: TRBJ1-2
CDR3 DNA: TGTGCCAGCAGTTACGAACAGGGTACTGGCTACACCTTC
CDR3 protein: CASSYEQGTGYTF

clone size: .
CDR3 length: 14
V gene: TRBV7-3
D gene: .
J gene: TRBJ1-6
CDR3 DNA: TGTGCCAGCAGCTTACAAGGACGGAATTCACCCCTCCACTTT
CDR3 protein: CASSLQGRNSPLHF

clone size: .
CDR3 length: 12
V gene: TRBV10-3
D gene: .
J gene: TRBJ1-5
CDR3 DNA: TGTGCCATCAGTGCTGGGGATCAGCCCCAGCATTTT
CDR3 protein: CAISAGDQPQHF

clone size: many
CDR3 length: 13
V gene: TRBV11-2
D gene: .
J gene: TRBJ1-1
CDR3 DNA: TGTGCCAGCAGCTTAGGACGTAACACTGAAGCTTTCTTT
CDR3 protein: CASSLGRNTEAFF

clone size: once
CDR3 length: 15
V gene: TRBV2
D gene: TRBD1
J gene: TRBJ1-2
CDR3 DNA: TGTGCCAGCAGTGATCTGACAGGGTTCGGTCGGGGCTACACCTTC
CDR3 protein: CASSDLTGFGRGYTF

clone size: .
CDR3 length: 15
V gene: TRBV7-2
D gene: TRBD2
J gene: TRBJ2-7
CDR3 DNA: TGTGCCAGCAGAGACAGTAAGCGGGGGCCCTACGAGCAGTACTTC
CDR3 protein: CASRDSKRGPYEQYF

clone size: .
CDR3 length: 13
V gene: TRBV7-9
D gene: .
J gene: TRBJ1-6
CDR3 DNA: TGTGCCAGCAGCTTATCTAATAATTCACCCCTCCACTTT
CDR3 protein: CASSLSNNSPLHF

clone size: .
CDR3 length: 15
V gene: TRBV24-1
D gene: TRBD1
J gene: TRBJ1-1
CDR3 DNA: TGTGCCACCAGGGGACAGGGGCTTATGAACACTGAAGCTTTCTTT
CDR3 protein: CATRGQGLMNTEAFF

clone size: .
CDR3 length: 18
V gene: TRBV9
D gene: TRBD2
J gene: TRBJ2-3
CDR3 DNA: TGTGCCAGCAGCGTAGGGGCTAGCGGGGGGACCAGCACAGATACGCAGTATTTT
CDR3 protein: CASSVGASGGTSTDTQYF

clone size: .
CDR3 length: 13
V gene: TRBV5-1
D gene: TRBD1
J gene: TRBJ2-2
CDR3 DNA: TGCGCCAGCAGCTACGGACAGGCCGGGGAGCTGTTTTTT
CDR3 protein: CASSYGQAGELFF

clone size: .
CDR3 length: 15
V gene: TRBV19
D gene: .
J gene: TRBJ2-7
CDR3 DNA: TGTGCCAGTAGTATAGCCGGGACGGAAGCCTACGAGCAGTACTTC
CDR3 protein: CASSIAGTEAYEQYF

clone size: .
CDR3 length: 13
V gene: TRBV5-6
D gene: TRBD1
J gene: TRBJ2-7
CDR3 DNA: TGTGCCAGCAGCCGACAGGGTACCTGCGAGCAGTACTTC
CDR3 protein: CASSRQGTCEQYF

clone size: .
CDR3 length: 15
V gene: TRBV7-3
D gene: .
J gene: TRBJ2-7
CDR3 DNA: TGTGCCAGCAGCTTAGGCACAGGCGGCCCCTACGAGCAGTACTTC
CDR3 protein: CASSLGTGGPYEQYF

clone size: once
CDR3 length: 15
V gene: TRBV7-2
D gene: .
J gene: TRBJ2-5
CDR3 DNA: TGTGCCAGCAGCTTATATTACGGGGCAGGGGAGACCCAGTACTTC
CDR3 protein: CASSLYYGAGETQYF

clone size: .
CDR3 length: 12
V gene: TRBV19
D gene: .
J gene: TRBJ1-2
CDR3 DNA: TGTGCCAGTAGTACCCTAGCGGGTGGCTACACCTTC
CDR3 protein: CASSTLAGGYTF

clone size: once
CDR3 length: 15
V gene: TRBV10-1
D gene: TRBD2
J gene: TRBJ2-5
CDR3 DNA: TGCGCCAGCAGTGGGGAGACTAGCCCTAGTGGGACCCAGTACTTC
CDR3 protein: CASSGETSPSGTQYF

clone size: few
CDR3 length: 14
V gene: TRBV30
D gene: .
J gene: TRBJ1-2
CDR3 DNA: TGTGCCTGGAGTGCAATCGGGGGGTACTATGGCTACACCTTC
CDR3 protein: CAWSAIGGYYGYTF

clone size: .
CDR3 length: 11
V gene: TRBV19
D gene: .
J gene: TRBJ2-7
CDR3 DNA: TGTGCCAGTAGTAAGGGCCGCCTTACAGTCTTC
CDR3 protein: CASSKGRLTVF

clone size: .
CDR3 length: 13
V gene: TRBV7-8
D gene: .
J gene: TRBJ1-4
CDR3 DNA: TGTGCCAGCAGCTTAGCCTCAGGTGAAAAACTGTTTTTT
CDR3 protein: CASSLASGEKLFF

clone size: .
CDR3 length: 14
V gene: TRBV19
D gene: .
J gene: TRBJ2-7
CDR3 DNA: TGTGCCAGTAGTATCGGCGGGACTGGCCTGGAGCAGTACTTC
CDR3 protein: CASSIGGTGLEQYF

clone size: .
CDR3 length: 15
V gene: TRBV5-6
D gene: .
J gene: TRBJ1-1
CDR3 DNA: TGTACCAGCAGCGAACAACAGGCCGGGCAGGTTGAAGCTTTCTTT
CDR3 protein: CTSSEQQAGQVEAFF

clone size: .
CDR3 length: 13
V gene: TRBV2
D gene: .
J gene: TRBJ2-7
CDR3 DNA: TGTGCCAGCAATGGACAGCCCTCCTACGAGCAGTACTTC
CDR3 protein: CASNGQPSYEQYF

clone size: many
CDR3 length: 13
V gene: TRBV3-1
D gene: .
J gene: TRBJ2-7
CDR3 DNA: TGTGCCAGCAGCCAAGATACCTCCTACGAGCAGTACTTC
CDR3 protein: CASSQDTSYEQYF

clone size: .
CDR3 length: 15
V gene: TRBV12-3/TRBV12-4
D gene: .
J gene: TRBJ1-6
CDR3 DNA: TGTGCCAGCACTCTCGGCCGGGGAGTCGGTTCACCCCTCCACTTT
CDR3 protein: CASTLGRGVGSPLHF

clone size: many
CDR3 length: 14
V gene: TRBV6-5
D gene: TRBD2
J gene: TRBJ2-2
CDR3 DNA: TGTGCCAGCGGTATAGCGGGAGATGCCGGGGAGCTGTTTTTT
CDR3 protein: CASGIAGDAGELFF

clone size: .
CDR3 length: 13
V gene: TRBV29-1
D gene: .
J gene: TRBJ1-4
CDR3 DNA: TGCAGCGTTGCGGGACCCGGAGGGGAAAAACTGTTTTTT
CDR3 protein: CSVAGPGGEKLFF

clone size: .
CDR3 length: 17
V gene: TRBV7-9
D gene: .
J gene: TRBJ2-3
CDR3 DNA: TGTGCCAGCAGCTTCCCGCGGGGCAGGGCCGAAGGTGATACGCAGTATTTT
CDR3 protein: CASSFPRGRAEGDTQYF

clone size: .
CDR3 length: 10
V gene: TRBV6-5
D gene: .
J gene: TRBJ2-7
CDR3 DNA: TGTGCCAGCAGTATCTACGAGCAGTACTTC
CDR3 protein: CASSIYEQYF

clone size: .
CDR3 length: 14
V gene: TRBV7-3
D gene: .
J gene: TRBJ2-3
CDR3 DNA: TGTGCCAGCAGCTTGGGCACCGGCATCGATACGCAGTATTTT
CDR3 protein: CASSLGTGIDTQYF

clone size: .
CDR3 length: 15
V gene: TRBV24-1
D gene: .
J gene: TRBJ1-3
CDR3 DNA: TGTGCCACCAGTGATTCTAGGGGATCCGGAAACACCATATATTTT
CDR3 protein: CATSDSRGSGNTIYF

clone size: .
CDR3 length: 16
V gene: TRBV7-3
D gene: .
J gene: TRBJ1-2
CDR3 DNA: TGTGCCAGCAGCTATGAGGACAGCTACCTACTCTATGGCTACACCTTC
CDR3 protein: CASSYEDSYLLYGYTF

clone size: .
CDR3 length: 15
V gene: TRBV9
D gene: TRBD1
J gene: TRBJ1-6
CDR3 DNA: TGTGCCAGCAGCGATGGGACAGGGGAGCGAGTGGCCCTCCACTTT
CDR3 protein: CASSDGTGERVALHF

clone size: .
CDR3 length: 15
V gene: TRBV6-1
D gene: .
J gene: TRBJ1-6
CDR3 DNA: TGTGCCAGCAGCCTGGACAGACTTTATAATTCACCCCTCCACTTT
CDR3 protein: CASSLDRLYNSPLHF

clone size: once
CDR3 length: 14
V gene: TRBV7-9
D gene: .
J gene: TRBJ1-5
CDR3 DNA: TGTGCCAGCAGCTTAGACGCAGCAGGTCAGCCCCAGCATTTT
CDR3 protein: CASSLDAAGQPQHF

clone size: .
CDR3 length: 15
V gene: TRBV28
D gene: .
J gene: TRBJ2-6
CDR3 DNA: TGTGCCAGCAGTTTAGGTTCGTCTGGGGCCAACGTCCTGACTTTC
CDR3 protein: CASSLGSSGANVLTF

clone size: .
CDR3 length: 14
V gene: TRBV12-3/TRBV12-4
D gene: TRBD1
J gene: TRBJ2-7
CDR3 DNA: TGTGCCAGCAGTCTCCGGGACAGGGGGACCGAGCAGTACTTC
CDR3 protein: CASSLRDRGTEQYF

clone size: many
CDR3 length: 15
V gene: TRBV7-7
D gene: .
J gene: TRBJ2-3
CDR3 DNA: TGTGCTAGCAGCTTGAGTCCCACTAGCACAGATACGCAGTATTTT
CDR3 protein: CASSLSPTSTDTQYF

clone size: .
CDR3 length: 13
V gene: TRBV6-4
D gene: .
J gene: TRBJ1-5
CDR3 DNA: TGTGCCATCAGTAAGGAAGAAAATCAGCCCCAGCATTTT
CDR3 protein: CAISKEENQPQHF

clone size: .
CDR3 length: 16
V gene: TRBV7-9
D gene: .
J gene: TRBJ2-2
CDR3 DNA: TGTGCCAGCAGCTTAAGGGACGGGGGAGGCACCGGGGAGCTGTTTTTT
CDR3 protein: CASSLRDGGGTGELFF

clone size: .
CDR3 length: 14
V gene: TRBV12-3/TRBV12-4
D gene: .
J gene: TRBJ2-1
CDR3 DNA: TGTGCCAGCAGTTTAGCGCGCCGTAACAATGAGCAGTTCTTC
CDR3 protein: CASSLARRNNEQFF

clone size: .
CDR3 length: 16
V gene: TRBV10-3
D gene: .
J gene: TRBJ1-5
CDR3 DNA: TGTGCCATCAGTGAGTCAGCTGGGACCGACAATCAGCCCCAGCATTTT
CDR3 protein: CAISESAGTDNQPQHF

clone size: .
CDR3 length: 15
V gene: TRBV15
D gene: .
J gene: TRBJ2-7
CDR3 DNA: TGTGCCACCAGCAGGAGCCGGGACGCGGGGCCCCTGCAGTACTTC
CDR3 protein: CATSRSRDAGPLQYF